These T cell receptor beta chains were read from a single sample in a study of blood T cell repertoires in COVID-19. Sequencing was performed with immunoSEQ multiplex PCR; in TCRdb, only in-frame clones are kept and a portion is missing. In the table there are roughly 250,000 clones, roughly 84% of which are singletons. Sequenced material: peripheral blood. These receptors were obtained from a middle-aged woman with active or convalescent COVID-19. The CDR3 runs from the conserved cysteine through the conserved F or W. The order of the fields is CDR3 DNA, CDR3 protein, V gene, J gene, D gene, clone size. The D gene is left open where the match is weak. Not all rows give a size; the values are once, few, many and, for expanded clones, a class.

CDR3 DNA: TGTGCCATCAGTGGGACAGGTATCACTGAAGCTTTCTTT; CDR3 protein: CAISGTGITEAFF; V gene: TRBV10-3; J gene: TRBJ1-1; D gene: TRBD1; clone size: NA
CDR3 DNA: TGTGCCAGCAGCGCTTCCGGGACAGGGTTCTATGGCTACACCTTC; CDR3 protein: CASSASGTGFYGYTF; V gene: TRBV9; J gene: TRBJ1-2; D gene: TRBD1; clone size: few
CDR3 DNA: TGTGCCAGCAGTTTCGTAGCTGAAGCTTTCTTT; CDR3 protein: CASSFVAEAFF; V gene: TRBV12-3/TRBV12-4; J gene: TRBJ1-1; D gene: NA; clone size: NA
CDR3 DNA: TGTGCCAGCAGTAGCGGGGGGCGGGTCGAGCAGTACTTC; CDR3 protein: CASSSGGRVEQYF; V gene: TRBV9; J gene: TRBJ2-7; D gene: TRBD2; clone size: once
CDR3 DNA: TGTGCCAGCTCATCCTCGGGACAGGGAAGGGGGTCAGGCTACACCTTC; CDR3 protein: CASSSSGQGRGSGYTF; V gene: TRBV18; J gene: TRBJ1-2; D gene: TRBD1; clone size: NA
CDR3 DNA: TGTGCCAGCAGTTTCTCAGGGCGTAATTCACCCCTCCACTTT; CDR3 protein: CASSFSGRNSPLHF; V gene: TRBV27; J gene: TRBJ1-6; D gene: NA; clone size: NA
CDR3 DNA: TGTGCCAGCAGCCAAACCCACAGGGGGGGAGCCAAAAACATTCAGTACTTC; CDR3 protein: CASSQTHRGGAKNIQYF; V gene: TRBV3-1/TRBV3-2; J gene: TRBJ2-4; D gene: NA; clone size: once
CDR3 DNA: TGCGCCAGCGGGATTGGACTGGGGAATGAGCAGTTCTTC; CDR3 protein: CASGIGLGNEQFF; V gene: TRBV5-1; J gene: TRBJ2-1; D gene: NA; clone size: NA
CDR3 DNA: TGTGCCAGCAGCAAAGAGACAGGGGGCCAACAGCCCCAGCATTTT; CDR3 protein: CASSKETGGQQPQHF; V gene: TRBV28; J gene: TRBJ1-5; D gene: TRBD1; clone size: NA
CDR3 DNA: TGTGCCAGCAGCCGTAACCCAGGGGGCACTGAAGCTTTCTTT; CDR3 protein: CASSRNPGGTEAFF; V gene: TRBV11-2; J gene: TRBJ1-1; D gene: TRBD1; clone size: NA
CDR3 DNA: TGTGCTAGTGGTTTGGTACTAGCGGGGGGGAACACCGGGGAGCTGTTTTTT; CDR3 protein: CASGLVLAGGNTGELFF; V gene: TRBV12-5; J gene: TRBJ2-2; D gene: TRBD2; clone size: NA
CDR3 DNA: TGCGCCAGCAGACAGGGGGGCACCGGGGAGCTGTTTTTT; CDR3 protein: CASRQGGTGELFF; V gene: TRBV5-1; J gene: TRBJ2-2; D gene: TRBD1; clone size: NA
CDR3 DNA: TGTGCCGGACGGGGGGAGCGGAACACTGAAGCTTTCTTT; CDR3 protein: CAGRGERNTEAFF; V gene: TRBV12-3/TRBV12-4; J gene: TRBJ1-1; D gene: NA; clone size: NA
CDR3 DNA: TGTGCCAGCAGTTTTTCAGGAAGCAATCAGCCCCAGCATTTT; CDR3 protein: CASSFSGSNQPQHF; V gene: TRBV28; J gene: TRBJ1-5; D gene: NA; clone size: NA
CDR3 DNA: TGTGCCAGCAGCTTGGTCGACCAAGAGACCCAGTACTTC; CDR3 protein: CASSLVDQETQYF; V gene: TRBV5-4; J gene: TRBJ2-5; D gene: NA; clone size: NA
CDR3 DNA: TGCGCCATCCCTGGTGGGTGGGCAGGAGGTAATGAAAAACTGTTTTTT; CDR3 protein: CAIPGGWAGGNEKLFF; V gene: TRBV5-1; J gene: TRBJ1-4; D gene: NA; clone size: NA
CDR3 DNA: TGTGCCAGCAGTTTAGCCCCAAGGACAGGGGGGAAACTGTTTTTT; CDR3 protein: CASSLAPRTGGKLFF; V gene: TRBV28; J gene: TRBJ1-4; D gene: TRBD1; clone size: NA